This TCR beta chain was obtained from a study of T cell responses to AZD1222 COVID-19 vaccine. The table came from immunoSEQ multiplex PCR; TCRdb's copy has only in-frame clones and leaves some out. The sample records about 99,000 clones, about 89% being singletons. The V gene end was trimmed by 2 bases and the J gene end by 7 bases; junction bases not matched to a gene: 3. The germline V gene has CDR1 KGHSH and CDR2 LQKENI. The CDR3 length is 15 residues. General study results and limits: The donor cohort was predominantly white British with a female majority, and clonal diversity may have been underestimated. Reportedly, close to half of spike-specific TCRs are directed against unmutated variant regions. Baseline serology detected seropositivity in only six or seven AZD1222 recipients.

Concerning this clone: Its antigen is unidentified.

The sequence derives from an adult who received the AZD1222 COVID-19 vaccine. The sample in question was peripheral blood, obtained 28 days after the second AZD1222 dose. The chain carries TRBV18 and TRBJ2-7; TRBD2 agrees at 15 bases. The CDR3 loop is CASSPGTSGRSEQYF. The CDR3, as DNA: TGTGCCAGCTCACCAGGGACTAGCGGGAGGTCGGAGCAGTACTTC.